The 5 T cell receptor beta chains presented below share a single source sample, sequenced in a study of blood T cell repertoires in COVID-19. Here immunoSEQ multiplex PCR was the method, and the copy in TCRdb shows in-frame clones only, minus some. In the table there are 95,000 to 110,000 clones, about nine tenths of which are singletons. Sequencing was done on a sample of peripheral blood. These receptors all come from a man aged 45-65 years with acute or convalescent COVID-19.

The table lists this clone with a count of one. One end of the junction varies from germline; a read error may be responsible. The chain carries TRBV19 and TRBJ2-1; tentative D call: TRBD1 (6 bases). Per germline, CDR1 LNHDA and CDR2 SQIVND (reference sequence). This CDR3 contains 13 residues. The CDR3 nucleotides read TGTGCCAGTAGCACAGGGTCCATGGCTCGTGTGCTCTTC. This translates into CASSTGSMARVLF.

The CDR3 reads CASNRVQANEQYF. In DNA form, the CDR3 reads TGTGCCAGCAACAGGGTTCAAGCGAACGAGCAGTACTTC. The chain combines TRBV6-5 with TRBJ2-7; D is perhaps TRBD1 (6 bases). The V gene's germline CDR1 is MNHEY and CDR2 SVGAGI. With 7 bases removed from V and 5 bases from J, the gap between germline ends came to 15 bases. This CDR3 has 13 residues.

V and J are TRBV12-5 and TRBJ2-1; TRBD2 agrees at 7 bases. J lost 2 bases, V lost 4 bases, and 2 bases had no gene match. Germline V gene lookup returns CDR1 LGHNT and CDR2 FRNRAP. The CDR3 length is 14 residues. As DNA, the CDR3 is TGTGCTAGTGGTTCCGGGACTACCTACAATGAGCAGTTCTTC. Protein: CASGSGTTYNEQFF.

With regard to this clone: Germline and junction disagree at one end, which may indicate a read error. The rearrangement uses TRBV30 and TRBJ2-5, with D perhaps matching TRBD2 (7 bases). CDR3 length: 17 residues. CDR1 and CDR2 from the germline V gene are GTSNPN and SVGIG (reference sequence). The CDR3 protein is CAWCVRGGGPLGETQYF. For the CDR3, the DNA is TGTGCCTGGTGTGTACGTGGGGGGGGGCCGCTCGGGGAGACCCAGTACTTC.

V gene TRBV19 combines with J gene TRBJ1-3, with 9 bases lining up with TRBD1. V gave up 10 bases and J gave up 4 bases; unmatched junction bases: 8. This CDR3 has 14 residues. CDR1 and CDR2 from the germline V gene are LNHDA and SQIVND (reference sequence). This chain's CDR3 is CATLDRGRGNTIYF. The CDR3 nucleotides are TGTGCCACCCTGGACAGGGGACGCGGAAACACCATATATTTT.